The T cell receptor (beta chain) described here comes from a study of CD8 T cells in Susac syndrome. Points from the study as a whole: It was acknowledged in the study that the number of individuals who were included in its TCR sequencing and HLA analysis was relatively small.

Notes on this clonotype: As yet, its antigen is unknown.

RNA totalling roughly 0.45 to 1 ug underwent reverse transcription with random hexamers. The immunoSEQ assay covered 54 Vbeta and 13 Jbeta segments for CDR3. TCRdb reprocessed the immunoSEQ multiplex PCR reads via MiXCR and lists one record per CDR3 protein. The repertoire consists of approximately 70,000 distinct CDR3 sequences, with 96% occurring once and the leading ten covering around 0.11%. Trimming took 4 bases from V and 4 from J, leaving 18 bases between them. Germline V lookup: CDR1 SGHRS, CDR2 YFSETQ. There are 15 residues in the CDR3. CD8+ and CD4+ T cells from blood underwent TCR beta sequencing, which was carried out in a high-throughput format. The multiple sclerosis control group consisted of treatment-naive patients whose relapsing-remitting disease, which was either stable or active, fulfilled revised McDonald criteria.

The sample taken for sequencing was CD4+ T cells from PBMCs. V and J are TRBV5-1 and TRBJ2-7, with a tentative D call TRBD1 (6 bases). This receptor was obtained from a human donor with multiple sclerosis. DNA for the CDR3: TGCGCCAGCAGCCCCAGGGGTGGCGGCGAGTACGAGCAGTACTTC. Translation gives CASSPRGGGEYEQYF.